Here is one T cell receptor (beta chain) with its context. The antigen remains undetermined. The CDR3 does not close with the conserved phenylalanine or tryptophan, likely indicating a read error. Patients chosen for sequencing had CD8+CD57+ cells that had expanded, as shown by flow cytometry. Trimming removed 2 bases from V and 4 bases from J, with 9 bases in between. The CDR3 runs to 14 residues. Germline lookup yields CDR1 MNHEY and CDR2 SMNVEV (reference sequence). Genomic DNA provided the template from which TCR beta VDJ and CDR3 profiles were obtained. TCRdb redid the calling of the reads with MiXCR, one entry per CDR3 protein. The repertoire holds approximately 220,000 distinct CDR3 sequences, with more than 45% as singletons. The data derive from a study of CD8+CD57+ T cells in acquired aplastic anemia. Overall study context: The average for DNA from sorted CD4+ and CD8+ cells was 3.2 ug.

The study, taken as a whole, reports: CD8+ Simpson's diversity did not differ significantly between patients and controls. Found in both controls and patients were approximately 29 CD8+ CDR3 sequences.

The V gene is TRBV27, the J gene TRBJ1-5; D ambiguous. Sequencing used sorted CD4+, CD8+, or CD8+CD57+ T cells (not recorded which) from PBMCs. The sequence was collected from a human donor with aplastic anemia. CDR3 sequence: CASSLAATNQPQHS. CDR3 in DNA: TGTGCCAGCAGTTTAGCCGCTACTAATCAGCCCCAGCATTCT.